The clone carrying this TCR beta chain has just a few counts. Authors' methods: Estimation of nucleated cell counts was performed using reference gene primer amplification. The protocol was immunoSEQ multiplex PCR, while the TCRdb copy is restricted to in-frame clones and leaves out a portion. The V and J calls and clone size are taken from that table; D and trimming were inferred from the DNA. The table lists 100,000 to 150,000 clones, 70% to 85% of them singletons, with roughly 17% in the top ten. The V end lost 0 bases, the J end lost 4 bases, and 6 bases lay between the germline ends. Germline V CDR1 and CDR2: MNHEY, SVGEGT. This CDR3 spans 14 amino acids. The data originate from a study of blood T cell repertoires in COVID-19. Study overall: Sites in the United States, Italy and Spain provided acute and convalescent COVID-19 samples. Nucleic acid was either cDNA or gDNA, and it came from T cells, B-cell-depleted T cells, or PBMCs.

This TCR was recovered from a woman between 45 and 60 years old with acute or convalescent COVID-19. Sequenced material: peripheral blood. This chain links TRBV6-2 or TRBV6-3 with TRBJ2-2; perhaps TRBD1 as D (5 bases). The CDR3 DNA reads TGTGCCAGCAGTTACTCGACAGCCACCGGGGAGCTGTTTTTT. Amino acids: CASSYSTATGELFF.